This T cell receptor (beta chain) was retrieved from a study of follicular helper T cells after annual influenza vaccination. Some clones are missing from TCRdb's copy, which holds only in-frame ones; the method was immunoSEQ multiplex PCR. The sample has about 11,000 clones; over 65% are singletons. CDR3 length: 15 residues. The junction had 7 bases not matched to a gene; V was cut back by 5 bases and J by 3 bases. Germline values: CDR1 MNHEY, CDR2 SMNVEV (reference sequence). Study outcomes and limitations: Undersampling of larger non-cTfh compartments could not be excluded.

Comment on this clone: Its matching antigen is unknown.

Noted time point: 2014-2015 season, pre-vaccination. No donor had influenza vaccine in the prior 6 months; all lived in the community. Donors with HIV/AIDS, active malignancy, immunomodulators or active illness were excluded. Between about 40 and 100 mL of blood was drawn per time point. The input for sequencing was CXCR5- memory CD4+ T cells sorted from blood, taken on the day of influenza vaccination. The TCR was taken from an adult who received the influenza vaccine. V gene TRBV27 combines with J gene TRBJ1-3; 7 bases line up with TRBD1. The CDR3 bases are TGTGCCAGCAGTGCCAGGGGGACATTTGGAAACACCATATATTTT. Its protein product is CASSARGTFGNTIYF.